Listed below are T cell receptor beta chains from one sample, sequenced in a study of pediatric ulcerative colitis. The protocol was immunoSEQ multiplex PCR, while the TCRdb copy is restricted to in-frame clones and leaves out a portion. The data hold approximately 15,000 clones, with about 76% observed a single time. The sequenced sample consisted of gut tissue. The receptors were gathered from a girl aged 5 to 17 with moderate ulcerative colitis. Each CDR3 is given with its conserved first and last residue. Each record gives: J gene, D gene, clone size, V gene, CDR3 protein, CDR3 DNA. D genes are given only for firm matches. Only some rows state a clone size, as once, few, many or a class for expanded clones.

j_call: TRBJ1-5
d_call: TRBD1
clone_size: once
v_call: TRBV19
cdr3_aa: CASSIDRDRDREPQHF
cdr3_nt: TGTGCCAGTAGTATAGACCGGGACAGGGATAGGGAGCCCCAGCATTTT

j_call: TRBJ1-2
d_call: TRBD1
clone_size: NA
v_call: TRBV29-1
cdr3_aa: CSAGGDSNYGYTF
cdr3_nt: TGCAGCGCTGGGGGGGACAGCAACTATGGCTACACCTTC

j_call: TRBJ2-7
d_call: NA
clone_size: NA
v_call: TRBV6-5
cdr3_aa: CATTQGSSYEQYF
cdr3_nt: TGTGCCACCACCCAGGGGAGCTCCTACGAGCAGTACTTC

j_call: TRBJ2-1
d_call: TRBD2
clone_size: NA
v_call: TRBV9
cdr3_aa: CASSVVGTSGGAGYNEQFF
cdr3_nt: TGTGCCAGCAGCGTAGTCGGGACTAGCGGGGGGGCCGGCTACAATGAGCAGTTCTTC

j_call: TRBJ1-1
d_call: NA
clone_size: once
v_call: TRBV7-3
cdr3_aa: CASSIDRNTEAFF
cdr3_nt: TGTGCCAGCAGCATCGACAGAAACACTGAAGCTTTCTTT

j_call: TRBJ2-1
d_call: TRBD2
clone_size: NA
v_call: TRBV9
cdr3_aa: CASSARTGTSTNEQFF
cdr3_nt: TGTGCCAGCAGCGCGCGGACCGGGACTAGTACAAATGAGCAGTTCTTC

j_call: TRBJ1-4
d_call: NA
clone_size: NA
v_call: TRBV11-2
cdr3_aa: CASSAVGGGWEKLFF
cdr3_nt: TGTGCCAGCAGCGCTGTTGGGGGAGGATGGGAAAAACTGTTTTTT

j_call: TRBJ2-1
d_call: TRBD2
clone_size: NA
v_call: TRBV5-1
cdr3_aa: CASRLTGTIVNEQFF
cdr3_nt: TGCGCCAGCCGCCTGACCGGGACTATAGTCAATGAGCAGTTCTTC

j_call: TRBJ2-2
d_call: NA
clone_size: once
v_call: TRBV30
cdr3_aa: CAWQGRGELFF
cdr3_nt: TGTGCCTGGCAGGGCCGCGGGGAGCTGTTTTTT

j_call: TRBJ2-5
d_call: TRBD2
clone_size: NA
v_call: TRBV7-2
cdr3_aa: CASSSGTSLQETQYF
cdr3_nt: TGTGCCAGCAGCTCCGGGACTAGCCTACAAGAGACCCAGTACTTC

j_call: TRBJ1-1
d_call: NA
clone_size: NA
v_call: TRBV10-3
cdr3_aa: CAIRRGGTEAFF
cdr3_nt: TGTGCCATCAGGAGGGGCGGCACTGAAGCTTTCTTT

j_call: TRBJ2-4
d_call: TRBD2
clone_size: NA
v_call: TRBV19
cdr3_aa: CASSASGVGGIQYF
cdr3_nt: TGTGCCAGTAGTGCTAGCGGGGTAGGTGGAATTCAGTACTTC

j_call: TRBJ1-1
d_call: NA
clone_size: NA
v_call: TRBV16
cdr3_aa: CASRPSGPFEAFF
cdr3_nt: TGTGCCAGCAGACCCAGTGGACCCTTTGAAGCTTTCTTT

j_call: TRBJ1-4
d_call: NA
clone_size: NA
v_call: TRBV2
cdr3_aa: CASTNGEKLFF
cdr3_nt: TGTGCCAGCACGAACGGCGAAAAACTGTTTTTT

j_call: TRBJ2-7
d_call: NA
clone_size: NA
v_call: TRBV23-1
cdr3_aa: CASSPSLGQTAISYEQYF
cdr3_nt: TGCGCCAGCAGTCCCAGCTTAGGGCAGACGGCCATCTCCTACGAGCAGTACTTC

j_call: TRBJ2-7
d_call: TRBD2
clone_size: NA
v_call: TRBV2
cdr3_aa: CASRFQGSGGAYEQYF
cdr3_nt: TGTGCCAGCAGATTCCAAGGTAGCGGGGGGGCCTACGAGCAGTACTTC

j_call: TRBJ2-1
d_call: TRBD2
clone_size: NA
v_call: TRBV5-8
cdr3_aa: CASSTGLAFPNEQFF
cdr3_nt: TGTGCCAGCAGCACGGGACTAGCTTTCCCAAATGAGCAGTTCTTC

j_call: TRBJ2-2
d_call: NA
clone_size: NA
v_call: TRBV10-3
cdr3_aa: CAISDRENTGELFF
cdr3_nt: TGTGCCATCAGTGACAGGGAGAACACCGGGGAGCTGTTTTTT

j_call: TRBJ2-7
d_call: NA
clone_size: NA
v_call: TRBV19
cdr3_aa: CASSPFLASDSYEQYF
cdr3_nt: TGTGCCAGTAGTCCCTTCCTAGCGTCGGACTCCTACGAGCAGTACTTC

j_call: TRBJ2-3
d_call: TRBD1
clone_size: few
v_call: TRBV19
cdr3_aa: CASSSTGVATDTQYF
cdr3_nt: TGTGCCAGTAGTTCGACAGGGGTGGCCACAGATACGCAGTATTTT

j_call: TRBJ2-1
d_call: NA
clone_size: NA
v_call: TRBV5-1
cdr3_aa: CASSLGVGDEQFF
cdr3_nt: TGCGCCAGCAGCTTGGGGGTCGGAGATGAGCAGTTCTTC

j_call: TRBJ2-7
d_call: TRBD2
clone_size: NA
v_call: TRBV11-2
cdr3_aa: CASSLGLAGGPYEQYF
cdr3_nt: TGTGCCAGCAGCTTGGGACTAGCGGGAGGACCCTACGAGCAGTACTTC

j_call: TRBJ2-7
d_call: NA
clone_size: NA
v_call: TRBV27
cdr3_aa: CASSQTPPYEQYF
cdr3_nt: TGTGCCAGCAGTCAAACCCCCCCCTACGAGCAGTACTTC

j_call: TRBJ2-7
d_call: NA
clone_size: NA
v_call: TRBV5-6
cdr3_aa: CASSLTGTYEQYF
cdr3_nt: TGTGCCAGCAGCTTGACAGGAACCTACGAGCAGTACTTC

j_call: TRBJ2-3
d_call: NA
clone_size: few
v_call: TRBV5-4
cdr3_aa: CASSRLIQGFTDTQYF
cdr3_nt: TGTGCCAGCAGCCGCCTAATACAGGGTTTCACAGATACGCAGTATTTT

j_call: TRBJ1-1
d_call: NA
clone_size: NA
v_call: TRBV7-2
cdr3_aa: CASSLQGDYTEAFF
cdr3_nt: TGTGCCAGCAGCTTACAGGGAGACTACACTGAAGCTTTCTTT

j_call: TRBJ2-7
d_call: TRBD1
clone_size: NA
v_call: TRBV6-1
cdr3_aa: CASSEAPDRRNYEQYF
cdr3_nt: TGTGCCAGCAGTGAAGCGCCGGACAGGAGGAATTACGAGCAGTACTTC

j_call: TRBJ1-1
d_call: NA
clone_size: few
v_call: TRBV19
cdr3_aa: CASSTRGGNTEAFF
cdr3_nt: TGTGCCAGTAGTACCCGTGGAGGGAACACTGAAGCTTTCTTT

j_call: TRBJ2-7
d_call: TRBD1
clone_size: NA
v_call: TRBV5-1
cdr3_aa: CASSSTGGLYEQYF
cdr3_nt: TGCGCCAGCAGCTCTACAGGGGGACTCTACGAGCAGTACTTC

j_call: TRBJ1-2
d_call: NA
clone_size: NA
v_call: TRBV10-3
cdr3_aa: CAISEGGSNYGYTF
cdr3_nt: TGTGCCATCAGTGAGGGGGGTTCTAACTATGGCTACACCTTC

j_call: TRBJ1-2
d_call: NA
clone_size: NA
v_call: TRBV6-6
cdr3_aa: CASSRTAGNYGYTF
cdr3_nt: TGTGCCAGCAGTCGGACAGCAGGGAACTATGGCTACACCTTC

j_call: TRBJ2-7
d_call: NA
clone_size: NA
v_call: TRBV7-9
cdr3_aa: CASRPGDTYEQYF
cdr3_nt: TGTGCCAGCCGACCTGGAGATACCTACGAGCAGTACTTC

j_call: TRBJ1-2
d_call: TRBD1
clone_size: NA
v_call: TRBV6-1
cdr3_aa: CASRQGLFGNYGYTF
cdr3_nt: TGTGCCAGCAGACAGGGGTTGTTCGGCAACTATGGCTACACCTTC

j_call: TRBJ2-3
d_call: TRBD1
clone_size: NA
v_call: TRBV19
cdr3_aa: CASSIRQGSDTQYF
cdr3_nt: TGTGCCAGTAGTATAAGACAGGGGAGCGATACGCAGTATTTT

j_call: TRBJ1-2
d_call: NA
clone_size: few
v_call: TRBV7-9
cdr3_aa: CASSLAGSNYGYTF
cdr3_nt: TGTGCCAGCAGCTTAGCGGGCAGCAACTATGGCTACACCTTC

j_call: TRBJ1-3
d_call: NA
clone_size: NA
v_call: TRBV29-1
cdr3_aa: CSVVEGAGNTIYF
cdr3_nt: TGCAGCGTTGTGGAAGGGGCTGGAAACACCATATATTTT

j_call: TRBJ1-2
d_call: NA
clone_size: NA
v_call: TRBV30
cdr3_aa: CAWSPPATEGYTF
cdr3_nt: TGTGCCTGGAGTCCCCCCGCCACGGAGGGCTACACCTTC

j_call: TRBJ2-3
d_call: TRBD2
clone_size: NA
v_call: TRBV2
cdr3_aa: CASSRTTSENTDTQYF
cdr3_nt: TGTGCCAGCAGCCGAACGACTAGCGAAAACACAGATACGCAGTATTTT

j_call: TRBJ1-4
d_call: NA
clone_size: NA
v_call: TRBV4-1
cdr3_aa: CASSQVSAKEKLFF
cdr3_nt: TGCGCCAGCAGCCAAGTTTCAGCCAAAGAAAAACTGTTTTTT

j_call: TRBJ1-5
d_call: NA
clone_size: NA
v_call: TRBV2
cdr3_aa: CASRPRAGGHQPQHF
cdr3_nt: TGTGCCAGCAGACCCAGGGCCGGGGGCCATCAGCCCCAGCATTTT

j_call: TRBJ2-2
d_call: TRBD1
clone_size: NA
v_call: TRBV2
cdr3_aa: CASSPWGQATGELFF
cdr3_nt: TGTGCCAGCAGCCCCTGGGGACAGGCCACCGGGGAGCTGTTTTTT

j_call: TRBJ2-5
d_call: NA
clone_size: NA
v_call: TRBV7-3
cdr3_aa: CASSLRGSETQYF
cdr3_nt: TGTGCCAGCAGCTTACGAGGCTCAGAGACCCAGTACTTC

j_call: TRBJ1-2
d_call: NA
clone_size: once
v_call: TRBV10-3
cdr3_aa: CATGEANYGYTF
cdr3_nt: TGTGCCACCGGGGAAGCTAACTATGGCTACACCTTC

j_call: TRBJ1-6
d_call: NA
clone_size: NA
v_call: TRBV7-2
cdr3_aa: CASSPRGGRSNSPLHF
cdr3_nt: TGTGCCAGCAGCCCCCGGGGAGGTCGGTCTAATTCACCCCTCCACTTT

j_call: TRBJ1-3
d_call: NA
clone_size: NA
v_call: TRBV28
cdr3_aa: CASTGWAGNTIYF
cdr3_nt: TGTGCCAGCACTGGGTGGGCGGGAAACACCATATATTTT

j_call: TRBJ1-2
d_call: NA
clone_size: NA
v_call: TRBV5-6
cdr3_aa: CASGYGQNYGYTF
cdr3_nt: TGTGCCAGCGGCTACGGACAGAACTATGGCTACACCTTC

j_call: TRBJ1-2
d_call: TRBD1
clone_size: NA
v_call: TRBV30
cdr3_aa: CAWSVLQGVGGYTF
cdr3_nt: TGTGCCTGGAGTGTCCTACAGGGGGTTGGTGGCTACACCTTC

j_call: TRBJ1-1
d_call: NA
clone_size: NA
v_call: TRBV28
cdr3_aa: CASSLGGATEAFF
cdr3_nt: TGTGCCAGCAGTTTAGGGGGGGCCACTGAAGCTTTCTTT

j_call: TRBJ1-4
d_call: NA
clone_size: NA
v_call: TRBV28
cdr3_aa: CAARDLNIEKLFF
cdr3_nt: TGTGCCGCCCGGGACCTTAACATTGAAAAACTGTTTTTT

j_call: TRBJ1-2
d_call: TRBD1
clone_size: NA
v_call: TRBV2
cdr3_aa: CASIKPGGLGGQDDYTF
cdr3_nt: TGTGCCAGCATCAAGCCTGGGGGTTTAGGGGGACAGGACGACTACACCTTC

j_call: TRBJ1-3
d_call: TRBD1
clone_size: few
v_call: TRBV11-2
cdr3_aa: CASSSGTATSGNTIYF
cdr3_nt: TGTGCCAGCAGCTCGGGGACAGCGACCTCTGGAAACACCATATATTTT

j_call: TRBJ2-4
d_call: NA
clone_size: NA
v_call: TRBV7-4
cdr3_aa: CASSSKGLGVAKNIQYF
cdr3_nt: TGTGCCAGCAGCTCCAAGGGGCTTGGGGTAGCCAAAAACATTCAGTACTTC

j_call: TRBJ2-1
d_call: TRBD2
clone_size: once
v_call: TRBV9
cdr3_aa: CASSSSGAGGFTEQFF
cdr3_nt: TGTGCCAGCAGCTCAAGCGGGGCGGGAGGTTTCACTGAGCAGTTCTTC